This TCR beta chain was obtained from a study of a mutant IDH1 vaccine in newly diagnosed glioma. Background on the study: Following radiotherapy alone, or alongside temozolomide cycles, vaccination was started after an interval of 4-6 weeks. Treated patients had a mean age of roughly 39 years and an approximately 62% male, 37.5% female split. Patients were pretreated with radiotherapy, temozolomide, or both, mostly both. Whole-study results and caveats: There were vaccine-induced immune responses in more than 85% of the patients.

Some clones are missing from TCRdb's copy, which holds only in-frame ones; the method was immunoSEQ multiplex PCR. Among around 60,000 clones, 81% were seen once, and the ten largest hold roughly 5.2%. CDR1 SGHDT and CDR2 YYEEEE come from the germline V gene. The CDR3 spans 14 residues. Trimming took off 1 base at V and 6 bases at J, with 8 bases between the two ends. Regarding this clone: No antigen is known for it.

The time point is: week 35, safety follow-up. Vaccine doses each comprised 300 ug of mutant IDH1 20-mer peptide, with topical imiquimod. The clonotype originates from a man in his forties with glioma. The rearrangement uses TRBV5-6 and TRBJ1-6, with a weak D call TRBD1 (5 bases). This specimen was PBMCs, taken from a glioma patient whose treatment included an IDH1 peptide vaccine. CDR3 loop: CASSLLGPNSPLHF. CDR3 nucleotide sequence: TGTGCCAGCAGCTTGCTGGGACCTAATTCACCCCTCCACTTT.